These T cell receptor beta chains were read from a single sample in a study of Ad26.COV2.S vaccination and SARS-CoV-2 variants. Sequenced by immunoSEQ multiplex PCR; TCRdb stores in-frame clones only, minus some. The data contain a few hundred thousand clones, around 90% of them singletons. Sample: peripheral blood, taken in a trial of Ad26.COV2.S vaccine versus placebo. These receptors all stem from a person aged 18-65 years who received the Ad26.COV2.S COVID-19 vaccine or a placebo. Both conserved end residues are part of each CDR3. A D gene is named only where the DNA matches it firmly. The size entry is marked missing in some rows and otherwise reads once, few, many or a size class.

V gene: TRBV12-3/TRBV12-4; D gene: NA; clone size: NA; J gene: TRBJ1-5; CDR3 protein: CASSPIRSQPQHF; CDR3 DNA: TGTGCCAGCAGTCCAATAAGATCTCAGCCCCAGCATTTT
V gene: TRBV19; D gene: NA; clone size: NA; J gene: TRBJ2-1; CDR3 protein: CASMGVGEQFF; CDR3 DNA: TGTGCCAGTATGGGCGTTGGTGAGCAGTTCTTC
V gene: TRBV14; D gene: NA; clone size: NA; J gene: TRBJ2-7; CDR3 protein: CASSLQGFHEQYF; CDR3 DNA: TGTGCCAGCAGCCTGCAGGGGTTCCACGAGCAGTACTTC
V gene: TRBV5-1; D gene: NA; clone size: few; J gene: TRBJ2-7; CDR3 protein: CASSRDIASSYEQYF; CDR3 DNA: TGCGCCAGCAGCCGGGACATCGCGAGCTCCTACGAGCAGTACTTC
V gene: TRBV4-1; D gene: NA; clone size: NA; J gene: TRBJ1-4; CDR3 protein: CASSQDQRGQAHEKLFF; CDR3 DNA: TGCGCCAGCAGCCAAGACCAGCGCGGGCAGGCCCATGAAAAACTGTTTTTT
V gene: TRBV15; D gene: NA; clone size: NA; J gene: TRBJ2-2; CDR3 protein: CATSRDLVSTGELFF; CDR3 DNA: TGTGCCACCAGCAGAGATCTGGTCAGCACCGGGGAGCTGTTTTTT
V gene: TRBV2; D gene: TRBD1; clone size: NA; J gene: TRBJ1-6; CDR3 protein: CASGATGSSNSPLHF; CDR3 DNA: TGTGCCAGTGGAGCGACAGGGTCGAGTAATTCACCCCTCCACTTT
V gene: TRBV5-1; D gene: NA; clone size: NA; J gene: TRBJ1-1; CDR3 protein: CASSLAGRSEAFF; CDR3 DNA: TGCGCCAGCAGCTTGGCCGGACGTTCTGAAGCTTTCTTT
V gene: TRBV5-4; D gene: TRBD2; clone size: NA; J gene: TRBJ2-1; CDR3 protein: CASSKTSVSYNEQFF; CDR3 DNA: TGTGCCAGCAGCAAAACTAGCGTCTCCTACAATGAGCAGTTCTTC
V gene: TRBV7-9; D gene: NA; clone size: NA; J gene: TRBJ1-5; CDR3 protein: CASSLVGMWADSNQPQHF; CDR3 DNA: TGTGCCAGCAGCTTAGTGGGGATGTGGGCCGATAGCAATCAGCCCCAGCATTTT
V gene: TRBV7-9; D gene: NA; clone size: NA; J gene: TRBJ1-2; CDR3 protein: CASSFYQGVGYTF; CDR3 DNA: TGTGCCAGCAGCTTTTACCAGGGAGTTGGCTACACCTTC
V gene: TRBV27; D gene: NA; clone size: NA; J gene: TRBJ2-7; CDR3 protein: CASSFGTAEDEQYF; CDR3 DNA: TGTGCCAGCAGTTTTGGGACTGCCGAAGACGAGCAGTACTTC
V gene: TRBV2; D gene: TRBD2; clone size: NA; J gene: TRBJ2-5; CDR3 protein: CASKGLAGDETQYF; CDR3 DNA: TGTGCCAGCAAGGGACTAGCGGGGGATGAGACCCAGTACTTC
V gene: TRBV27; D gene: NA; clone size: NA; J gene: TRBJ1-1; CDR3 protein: CASRSINTEAFF; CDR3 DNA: TGTGCCAGCAGATCTATTAACACTGAAGCTTTCTTT
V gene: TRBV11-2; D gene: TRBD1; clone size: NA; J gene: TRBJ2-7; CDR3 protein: CASSLEGTGPYEQYF; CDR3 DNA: TGTGCCAGCAGCTTAGAGGGGACAGGGCCCTACGAGCAGTACTTC
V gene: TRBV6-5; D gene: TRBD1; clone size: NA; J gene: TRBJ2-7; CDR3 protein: CASNRQGSYEQYF; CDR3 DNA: TGTGCCAGCAACCGACAGGGGTCCTACGAGCAGTACTTC
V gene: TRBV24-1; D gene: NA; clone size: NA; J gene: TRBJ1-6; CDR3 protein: CATSEAANSPLHF; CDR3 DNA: TGTGCCACCAGTGAGGCCGCAAATTCACCCCTCCACTTT
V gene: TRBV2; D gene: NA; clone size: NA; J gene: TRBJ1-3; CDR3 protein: CASRWEFNSGNTIYF; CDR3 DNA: TGTGCCAGCAGGTGGGAGTTTAACTCTGGAAACACCATATATTTT
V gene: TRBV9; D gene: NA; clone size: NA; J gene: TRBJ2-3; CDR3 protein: CASSVVSTDTQYF; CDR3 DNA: TGTGCCAGCAGCGTAGTAAGCACAGATACGCAGTATTTT
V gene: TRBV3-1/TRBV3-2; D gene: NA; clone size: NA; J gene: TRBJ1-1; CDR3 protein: CASSPRASMNTEAFF; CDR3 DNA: TGTGCCAGCAGCCCCCGTGCGTCCATGAACACTGAAGCTTTCTTT
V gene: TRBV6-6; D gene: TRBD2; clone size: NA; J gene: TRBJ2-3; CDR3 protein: CASSTGGPIYTQYF; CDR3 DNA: TGTGCCAGCAGTACGGGGGGGCCAATATATACGCAGTATTTT
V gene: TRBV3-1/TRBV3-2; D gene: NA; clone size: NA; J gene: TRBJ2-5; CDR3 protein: CASHRGNQETQYF; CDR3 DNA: TGTGCCAGCCATCGGGGGAACCAAGAGACCCAGTACTTC
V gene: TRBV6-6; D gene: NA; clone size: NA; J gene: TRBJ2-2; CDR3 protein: CASSRGSNTGELFF; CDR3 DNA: TGTGCCAGCAGCCGGGGGTCGAACACCGGGGAGCTGTTTTTT
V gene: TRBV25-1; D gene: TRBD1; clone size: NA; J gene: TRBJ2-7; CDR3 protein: CARAGQGAPYEQYF; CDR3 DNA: TGTGCCAGGGCTGGACAGGGGGCCCCCTACGAGCAGTACTTC
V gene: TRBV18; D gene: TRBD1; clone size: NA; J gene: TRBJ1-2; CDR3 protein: CASSPHAWTGRVIGYTF; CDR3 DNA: TGTGCCAGCTCACCTCATGCCTGGACAGGGAGGGTAATTGGCTACACCTTC
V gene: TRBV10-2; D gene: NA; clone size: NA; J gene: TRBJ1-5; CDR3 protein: CASSAAGTNQPQHF; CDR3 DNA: TGCGCCAGCAGTGCGGCAGGAACGAATCAGCCCCAGCATTTT
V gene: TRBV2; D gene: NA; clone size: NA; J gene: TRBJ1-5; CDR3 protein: CASSGDAWGNQPQHF; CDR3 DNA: TGTGCCAGCAGTGGGGACGCGTGGGGGAATCAGCCCCAGCATTTT
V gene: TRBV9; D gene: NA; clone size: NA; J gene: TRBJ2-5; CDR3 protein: CASSVGREETQYF; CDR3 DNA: TGTGCCAGCAGCGTAGGCAGGGAAGAGACCCAGTACTTC
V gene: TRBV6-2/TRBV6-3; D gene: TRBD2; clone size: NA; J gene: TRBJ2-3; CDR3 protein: CASSRPKGVAGGTDTQYF; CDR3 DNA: TGTGCCAGCAGCCGCCCTAAGGGTGTAGCGGGGGGCACAGATACGCAGTATTTT
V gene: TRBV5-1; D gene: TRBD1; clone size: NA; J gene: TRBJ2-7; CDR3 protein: CASSLGQGGYEQYF; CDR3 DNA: TGCGCCAGCAGCTTGGGACAGGGGGGCTACGAGCAGTACTTC
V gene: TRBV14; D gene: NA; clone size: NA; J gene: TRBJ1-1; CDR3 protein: CASSPHRSGAFF; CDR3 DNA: TGTGCCAGCAGCCCCCACCGTAGCGGAGCTTTCTTT
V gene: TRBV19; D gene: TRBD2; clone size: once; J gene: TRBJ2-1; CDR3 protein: CASKNSGGSNEQFF; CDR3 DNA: TGTGCCAGTAAAAATAGCGGGGGGAGTAATGAGCAGTTCTTC
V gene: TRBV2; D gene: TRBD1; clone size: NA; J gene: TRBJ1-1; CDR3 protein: CASKRTWTGRNTEAFF; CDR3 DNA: TGTGCCAGCAAACGAACTTGGACAGGTAGGAACACTGAAGCTTTCTTT
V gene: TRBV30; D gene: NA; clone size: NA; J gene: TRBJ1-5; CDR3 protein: CAWSPGGNQPQHF; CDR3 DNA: TGTGCCTGGAGCCCTGGGGGCAATCAGCCCCAGCATTTT
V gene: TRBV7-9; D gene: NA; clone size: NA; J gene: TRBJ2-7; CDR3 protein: CASSPPGGPATYEQYF; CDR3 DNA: TGTGCCAGCAGCCCCCCCGGGGGCCCAGCCACCTACGAGCAGTACTTC
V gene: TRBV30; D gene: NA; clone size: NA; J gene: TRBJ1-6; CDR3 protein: CAWSASSYKSPLHF; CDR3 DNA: TGTGCCTGGAGCGCCTCCTCATATAAGTCACCCCTCCACTTT
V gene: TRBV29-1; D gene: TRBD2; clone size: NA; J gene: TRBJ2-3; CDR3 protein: CSVEGGGLGDTQYF; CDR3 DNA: TGCAGCGTTGAAGGGGGGGGTCTTGGAGATACGCAGTATTTT
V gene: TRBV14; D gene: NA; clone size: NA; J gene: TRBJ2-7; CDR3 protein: CASSQETYYEQYF; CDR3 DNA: TGTGCCAGCAGCCAAGAAACATACTACGAGCAGTACTTC
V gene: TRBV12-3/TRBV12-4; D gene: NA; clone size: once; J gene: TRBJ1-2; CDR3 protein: CASSLGVPYGYTF; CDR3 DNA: TGTGCCAGCAGTTTGGGGGTTCCATATGGCTACACCTTC
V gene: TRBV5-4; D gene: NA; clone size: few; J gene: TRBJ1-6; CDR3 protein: CASSFGVAYNSPLHF; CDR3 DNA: TGTGCCAGCAGCTTCGGGGTAGCCTATAATTCACCCCTCCACTTT
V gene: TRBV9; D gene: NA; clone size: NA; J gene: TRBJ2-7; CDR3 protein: CASSVAGHYEQYF; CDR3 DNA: TGTGCCAGCAGCGTAGCAGGGCACTACGAGCAGTACTTC
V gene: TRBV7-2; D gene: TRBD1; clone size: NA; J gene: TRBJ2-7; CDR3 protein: CASSLWDRGYEQYF; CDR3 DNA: TGTGCCAGCAGCTTATGGGACAGGGGCTACGAGCAGTACTTC
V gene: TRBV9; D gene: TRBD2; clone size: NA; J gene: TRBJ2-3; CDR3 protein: CASSTKAGDTDTQYF; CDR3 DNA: TGTGCCAGCAGCACAAAAGCGGGGGACACAGATACGCAGTATTTT
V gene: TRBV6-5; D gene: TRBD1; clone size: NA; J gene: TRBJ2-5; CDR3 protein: CASHRGRGRGETQYF; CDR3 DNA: TGTGCCAGCCACCGGGGCAGGGGGCGGGGAGAGACCCAGTACTTC
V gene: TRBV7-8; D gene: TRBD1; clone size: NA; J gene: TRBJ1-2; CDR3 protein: CASSLHRGDGYTF; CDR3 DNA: TGTGCCAGCAGCTTACACAGGGGGGATGGCTACACCTTC
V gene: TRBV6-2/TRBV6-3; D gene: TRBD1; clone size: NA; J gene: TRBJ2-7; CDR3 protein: CASSYGRGQGPYEQYF; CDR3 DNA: TGTGCCAGCAGTTACGGCCGGGGACAGGGTCCCTACGAGCAGTACTTC
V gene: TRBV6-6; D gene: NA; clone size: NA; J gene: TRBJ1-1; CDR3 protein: CASTEQGEAFF; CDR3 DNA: TGTGCCAGCACTGAACAAGGGGAAGCTTTCTTT
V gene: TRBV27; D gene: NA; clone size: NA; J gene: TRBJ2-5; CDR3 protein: CASMTAVGETQYF; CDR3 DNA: TGTGCCAGCATGACCGCGGTAGGAGAGACCCAGTACTTC
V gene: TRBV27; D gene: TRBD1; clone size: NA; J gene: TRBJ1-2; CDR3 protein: CASRRTGPSYGYTF; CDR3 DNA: TGTGCCAGCAGAAGGACAGGCCCTTCCTATGGCTACACCTTC
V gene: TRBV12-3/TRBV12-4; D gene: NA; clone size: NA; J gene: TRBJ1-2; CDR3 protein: CASSLYLNGYTF; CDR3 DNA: TGTGCCAGCAGTTTATATCTTAATGGCTACACCTTC
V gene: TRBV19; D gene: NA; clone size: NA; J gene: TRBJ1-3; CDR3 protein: CASGLGILSGNTIYF; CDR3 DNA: TGTGCCAGTGGGCTGGGGATCTTATCTGGAAACACCATATATTTT
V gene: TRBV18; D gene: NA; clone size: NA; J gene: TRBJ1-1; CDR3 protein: CASSQKLEGSNTEAFF; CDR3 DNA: TGTGCCAGCTCACAGAAACTGGAGGGCTCGAACACTGAAGCTTTCTTT
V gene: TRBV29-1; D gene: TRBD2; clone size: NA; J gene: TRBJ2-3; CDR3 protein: CSVAQRGRPDTQYF; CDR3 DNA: TGCAGCGTTGCCCAGCGGGGACGTCCAGATACGCAGTATTTT
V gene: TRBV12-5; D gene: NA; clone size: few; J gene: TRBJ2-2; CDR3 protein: CASGLTGRAGELFF; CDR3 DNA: TGTGCTAGTGGTTTGACAGGGAGGGCCGGGGAGCTGTTTTTT